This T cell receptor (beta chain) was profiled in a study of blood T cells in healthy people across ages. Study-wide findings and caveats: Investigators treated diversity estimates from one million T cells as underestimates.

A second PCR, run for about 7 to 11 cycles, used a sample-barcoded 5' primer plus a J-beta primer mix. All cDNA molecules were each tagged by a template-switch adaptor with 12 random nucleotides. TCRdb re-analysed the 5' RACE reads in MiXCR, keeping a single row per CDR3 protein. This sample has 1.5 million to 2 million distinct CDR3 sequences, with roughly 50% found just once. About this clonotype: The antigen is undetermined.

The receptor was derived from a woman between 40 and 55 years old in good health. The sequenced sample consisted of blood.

The CDR3 is CATFGTGRETQYF. In nucleotides, the CDR3 is TGTGCCACCTTTGGGACGGGGAGGGAGACCCAGTACTTC. The V and J genes are TRBV6-5 and TRBJ2-4, with D perhaps matching TRBD2 (6 bases). The DNA end is more similar to TRBJ2-5, so the J call may be wrong. CDR1 and CDR2 (germline): MNHEY, SVGAGI. The CDR3 runs to 13 residues.